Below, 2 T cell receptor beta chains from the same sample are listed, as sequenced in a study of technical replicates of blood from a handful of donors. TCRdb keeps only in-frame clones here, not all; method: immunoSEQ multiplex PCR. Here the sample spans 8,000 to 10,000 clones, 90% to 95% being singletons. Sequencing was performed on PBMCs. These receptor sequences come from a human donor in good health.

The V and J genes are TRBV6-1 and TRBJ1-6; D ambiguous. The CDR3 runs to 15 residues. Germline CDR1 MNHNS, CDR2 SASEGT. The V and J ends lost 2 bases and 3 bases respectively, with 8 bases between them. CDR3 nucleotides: TGTGCCAGCAGTGAAATCCAACACTATAATTCACCCCTCCACTTT. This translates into CASSEIQHYNSPLHF.

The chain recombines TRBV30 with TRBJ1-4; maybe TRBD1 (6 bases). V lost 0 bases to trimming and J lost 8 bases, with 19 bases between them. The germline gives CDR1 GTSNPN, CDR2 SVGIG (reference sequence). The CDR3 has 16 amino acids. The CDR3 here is CAWSVQGISTEEKLFF. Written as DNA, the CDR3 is TGTGCCTGGAGTGTGCAGGGGATTTCGACTGAAGAAAAACTGTTTTTT. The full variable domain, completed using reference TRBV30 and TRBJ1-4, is SQTIHQWPATLVQPVGSPLSLECTVEGTSNPNLYWYRQAAGRGLQLLFYSVGIGQISSEVPQNLSASRPQDRQFILSSKKLLLSDSGFYLCAWSVQGISTEEKLFFGSGTQLSVL.